The clone carrying this T cell receptor beta chain was detected only once. The data are from a study of T cell changes during pregnancy in multiple sclerosis. Sequenced by immunoSEQ multiplex PCR; TCRdb stores in-frame clones only, minus some. Of some 55,000 clones listed, around nine tenths are singletons. The CDR3 is made up of 15 amino acids. The V and J ends lost 3 bases and 3 bases, in that order; junction bases with no gene match: 6. Germline lookup yields CDR1 MNHEY and CDR2 SMNVEV (reference sequence). The chain links TRBV27 to TRBJ2-3; 7 nucleotides agree with TRBD1. This TCR was recovered from a human donor whose cells served as feeder cells for cultures in a pregnancy study. The sample was peripheral blood from another person, used as feeder cells. The CDR3 DNA reads as TGTGCCAGCAGTTTTAGAGGGGGCTCGACAGATACGCAGTATTTT. As protein: CASSFRGGSTDTQYF.